Given below is one T cell receptor (beta chain) in context. Germline CDR1 SGDLS, CDR2 YYNGEE. The CDR3 runs to 16 residues. The sample is drawn from a study of cytomegalovirus exposure and HLA in healthy donors. PCR used 60 Vbeta primers and 13 Jbeta primers. Some clones are missing from TCRdb's copy, which holds only in-frame ones; the method was immunoSEQ multiplex PCR. The sample yields more than 100,000 clones, roughly four fifths seen once. Sequenced input: PBMCs. The TCR comes from a woman aged 50 to 60 in good health and CMV-seropositive. The chain employs TRBV9 and TRBJ2-5; 11 positions match TRBD2. The J call may be faulty, since TRBJ2-7 better matches the DNA end. CDR3 in DNA: TGTGCCAGGGGGGGGACTAGCGGCTTGCGCTCCTACGAGCAGTACTTC. Its translation is CARGGTSGLRSYEQYF.